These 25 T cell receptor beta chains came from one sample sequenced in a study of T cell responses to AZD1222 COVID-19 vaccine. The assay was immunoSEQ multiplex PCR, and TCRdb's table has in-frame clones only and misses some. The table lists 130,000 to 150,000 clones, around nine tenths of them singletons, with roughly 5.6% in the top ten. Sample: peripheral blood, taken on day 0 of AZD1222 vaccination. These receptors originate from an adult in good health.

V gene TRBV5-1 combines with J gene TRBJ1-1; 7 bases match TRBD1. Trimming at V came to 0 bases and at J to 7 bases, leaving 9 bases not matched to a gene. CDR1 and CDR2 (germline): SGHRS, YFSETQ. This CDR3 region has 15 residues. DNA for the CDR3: TGCGCCAGCAGCTTGGGGCCGACAGGGAATTTTGAAGCTTTCTTT. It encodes CASSLGPTGNFEAFF.

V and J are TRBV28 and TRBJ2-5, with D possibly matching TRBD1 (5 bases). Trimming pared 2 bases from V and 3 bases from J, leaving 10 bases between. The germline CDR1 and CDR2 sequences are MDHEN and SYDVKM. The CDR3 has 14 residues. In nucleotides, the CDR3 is TGTGCCAGCAGTTTACAAGGGGTGGAAGAGACCCAGTACTTC. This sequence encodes CASSLQGVEETQYF.

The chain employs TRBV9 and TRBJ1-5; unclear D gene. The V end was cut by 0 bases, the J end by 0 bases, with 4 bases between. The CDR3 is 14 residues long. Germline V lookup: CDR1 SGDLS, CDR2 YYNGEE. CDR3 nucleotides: TGTGCCAGCAGCGTAGCGGATAGCAATCAGCCCCAGCATTTT. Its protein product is CASSVADSNQPQHF.

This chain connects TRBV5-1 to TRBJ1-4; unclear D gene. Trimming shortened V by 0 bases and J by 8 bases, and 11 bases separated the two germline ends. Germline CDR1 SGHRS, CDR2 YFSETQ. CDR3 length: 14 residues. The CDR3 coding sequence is TGCGCCAGCAGCTTGGCCGGGGTAGGAGAAAAACTGTTTTTT. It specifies CASSLAGVGEKLFF.

The CDR3 sequence: CASTGLVGGQETQYF. The CDR3 nucleotides are TGTGCCAGCACCGGACTAGTGGGCGGGCAAGAGACCCAGTACTTC. V is TRBV28 and J is TRBJ2-5, with 7 bases identical to TRBD2. Germline V gene sequence: CDR1 MDHEN, CDR2 SYDVKM. The CDR3 runs 15 residues. J gave up 2 bases and V 7 bases, and 10 bases lay outside the gene matches.

Here the CDR3 reads CASSQGQYYGYTF. CDR3 sequence (DNA): TGTGCCAGCAGCCAGGGACAGTACTATGGCTACACCTTC. The V and J genes are TRBV7-9 and TRBJ1-2, with 7 bases lining up with TRBD1. Per the germline V gene, CDR1 is SEHNR and CDR2 is FQNEAQ (reference sequence). CDR3 length: 13 amino acids. V trimming: 5 bases; J trimming: 3 bases; junction bases outside the gene matches: 3.

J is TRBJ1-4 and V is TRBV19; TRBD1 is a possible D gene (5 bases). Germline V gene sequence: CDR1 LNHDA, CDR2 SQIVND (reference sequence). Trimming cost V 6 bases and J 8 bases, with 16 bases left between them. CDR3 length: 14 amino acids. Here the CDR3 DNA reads TGTGCCAGTAGGACGAGGGACCTCGGGGAAAAACTGTTTTTT. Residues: CASRTRDLGEKLFF.

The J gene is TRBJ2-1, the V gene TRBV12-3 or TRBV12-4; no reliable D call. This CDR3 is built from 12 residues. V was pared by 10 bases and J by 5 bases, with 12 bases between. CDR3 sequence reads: CANSDGNNEQFF. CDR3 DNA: TGTGCCAACTCGGACGGCAACAATGAGCAGTTCTTC.

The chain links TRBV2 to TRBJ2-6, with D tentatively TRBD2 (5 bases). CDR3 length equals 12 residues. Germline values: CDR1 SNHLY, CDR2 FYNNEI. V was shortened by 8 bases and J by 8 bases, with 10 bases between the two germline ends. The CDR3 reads CASSAGTNVLTF. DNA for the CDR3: TGTGCCAGCTCGGCGGGCACCAACGTCCTGACTTTC.

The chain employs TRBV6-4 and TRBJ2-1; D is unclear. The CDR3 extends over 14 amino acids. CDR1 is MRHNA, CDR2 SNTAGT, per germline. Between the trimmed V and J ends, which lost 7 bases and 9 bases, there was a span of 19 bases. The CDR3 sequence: CASTPGPHSGEQFF. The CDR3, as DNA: TGTGCCAGCACTCCGGGTCCCCACTCCGGTGAGCAGTTCTTC.

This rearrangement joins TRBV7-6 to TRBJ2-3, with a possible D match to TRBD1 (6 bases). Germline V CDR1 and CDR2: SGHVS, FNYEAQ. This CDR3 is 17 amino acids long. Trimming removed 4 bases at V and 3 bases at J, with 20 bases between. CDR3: CASSSPPRGSRTDTQYF. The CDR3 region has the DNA TGTGCCAGCAGCTCGCCCCCCAGGGGAAGCAGGACAGATACGCAGTATTTT.

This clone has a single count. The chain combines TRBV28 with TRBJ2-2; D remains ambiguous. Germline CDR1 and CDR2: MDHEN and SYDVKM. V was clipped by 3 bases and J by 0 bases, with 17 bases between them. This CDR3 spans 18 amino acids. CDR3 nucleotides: TGTGCCAGCAGTTTTTTAGGCTACTCGGGTACGAACACCGGGGAGCTGTTTTTT. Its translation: CASSFLGYSGTNTGELFF.

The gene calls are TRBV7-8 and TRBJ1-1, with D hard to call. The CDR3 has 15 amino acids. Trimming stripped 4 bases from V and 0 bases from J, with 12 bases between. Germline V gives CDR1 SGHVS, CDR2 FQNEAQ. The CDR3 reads CASSSLDGMNTEAFF. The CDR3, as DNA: TGTGCCAGCAGCTCGCTAGACGGAATGAACACTGAAGCTTTCTTT.

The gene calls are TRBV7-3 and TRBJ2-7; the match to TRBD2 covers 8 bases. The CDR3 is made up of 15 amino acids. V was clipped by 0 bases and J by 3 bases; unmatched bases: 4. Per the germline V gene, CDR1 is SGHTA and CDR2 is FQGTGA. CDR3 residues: CASSLTSAGVYEQYF. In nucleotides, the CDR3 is TGTGCCAGCAGCTTAACGTCAGCGGGAGTCTACGAGCAGTACTTC.

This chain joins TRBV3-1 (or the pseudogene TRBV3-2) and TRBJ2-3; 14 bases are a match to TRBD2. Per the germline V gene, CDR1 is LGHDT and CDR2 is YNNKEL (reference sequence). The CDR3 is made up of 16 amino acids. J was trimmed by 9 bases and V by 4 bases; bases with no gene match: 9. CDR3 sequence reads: CASSRGTSGGAGTQYF. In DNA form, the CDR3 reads TGTGCCAGCAGCCGAGGGACTAGCGGGGGCGCGGGCACGCAGTATTTT.

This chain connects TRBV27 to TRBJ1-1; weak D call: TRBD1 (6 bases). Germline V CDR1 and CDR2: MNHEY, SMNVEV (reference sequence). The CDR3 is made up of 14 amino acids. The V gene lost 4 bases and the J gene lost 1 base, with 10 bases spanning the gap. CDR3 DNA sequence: TGTGCCAGCAGTTATGGAGGGGGGAACACTGAAGCTTTCTTT. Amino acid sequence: CASSYGGGNTEAFF.

CDR3: CASSLVASGSYEQYF. Here the CDR3 DNA reads TGTGCCAGCAGCTTGGTGGCTAGCGGGAGTTACGAGCAGTACTTC. The chain carries TRBV5-6 and TRBJ2-7; TRBD2 matches at 10 bases. V gave up 0 bases and J gave up 4 bases; unmatched junction bases: 4. The CDR3 totals 15 residues. Germline V gives CDR1 SGHDT, CDR2 YYEEEE.

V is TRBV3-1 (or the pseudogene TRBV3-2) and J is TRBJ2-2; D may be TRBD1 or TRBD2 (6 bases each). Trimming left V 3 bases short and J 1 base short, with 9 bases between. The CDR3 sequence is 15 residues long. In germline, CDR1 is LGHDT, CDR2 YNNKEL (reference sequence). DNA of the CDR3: TGTGCCAGCAGCCAGAAGGGGGGGAACACCGGGGAGCTGTTTTTT. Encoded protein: CASSQKGGNTGELFF.

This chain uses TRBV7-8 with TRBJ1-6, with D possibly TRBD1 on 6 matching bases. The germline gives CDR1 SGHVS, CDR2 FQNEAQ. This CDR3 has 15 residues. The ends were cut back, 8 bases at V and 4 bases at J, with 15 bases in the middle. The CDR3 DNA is TGTGCCAGCGGACAAGGACAGTTTTATAATTCACCCCTCCACTTT. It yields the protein CASGQGQFYNSPLHF.

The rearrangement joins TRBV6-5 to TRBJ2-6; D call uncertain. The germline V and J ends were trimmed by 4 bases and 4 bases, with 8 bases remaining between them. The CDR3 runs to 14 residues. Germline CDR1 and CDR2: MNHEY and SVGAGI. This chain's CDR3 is CASSLSPGANVLTF. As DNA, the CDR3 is TGTGCCAGCAGTTTAAGCCCGGGGGCCAACGTCCTGACTTTC.

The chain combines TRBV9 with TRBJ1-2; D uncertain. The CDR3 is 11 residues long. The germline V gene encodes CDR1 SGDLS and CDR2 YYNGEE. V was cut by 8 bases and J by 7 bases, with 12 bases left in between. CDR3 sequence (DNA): TGTGCCAGATGGGAATCTTCTGGCTACACCTTC. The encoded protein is CARWESSGYTF.

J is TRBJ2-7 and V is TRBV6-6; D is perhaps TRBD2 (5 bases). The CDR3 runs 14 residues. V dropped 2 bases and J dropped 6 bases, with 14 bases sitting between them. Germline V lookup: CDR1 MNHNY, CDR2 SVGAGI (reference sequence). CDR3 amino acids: CASSYRSLATEQYF. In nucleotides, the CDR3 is TGTGCCAGCAGTTACCGCAGTCTAGCTACCGAGCAGTACTTC.

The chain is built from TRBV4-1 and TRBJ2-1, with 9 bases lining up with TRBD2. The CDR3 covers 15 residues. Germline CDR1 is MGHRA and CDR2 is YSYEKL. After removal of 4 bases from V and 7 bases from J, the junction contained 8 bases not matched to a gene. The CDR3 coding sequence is TGCGCCAGCAGCCCTCTTGCGGGAGGGCCGAATGAGCAGTTCTTC. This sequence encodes CASSPLAGGPNEQFF.

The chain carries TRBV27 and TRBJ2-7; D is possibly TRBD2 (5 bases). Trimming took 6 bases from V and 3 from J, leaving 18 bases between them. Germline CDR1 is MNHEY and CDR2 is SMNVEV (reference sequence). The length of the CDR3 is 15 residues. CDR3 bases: TGTGCCAGCAGGCCCCTGGGTATAGCGAACTACGAGCAGTACTTC. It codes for CASRPLGIANYEQYF.

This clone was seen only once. As DNA, the CDR3 is TGTGCCAGCAGTTTTCCCCATTCGACAGGGTTCTATGGCTACACCTTC. Encoded protein: CASSFPHSTGFYGYTF. The chain joins TRBV28 to TRBJ1-2; 7 bases fit TRBD1. The V segment lost 3 bases and the J segment 4 bases; nucleotides outside the gene matches: 11. Germline V gene lookup returns CDR1 MDHEN and CDR2 SYDVKM. The CDR3 is 16 amino acids.